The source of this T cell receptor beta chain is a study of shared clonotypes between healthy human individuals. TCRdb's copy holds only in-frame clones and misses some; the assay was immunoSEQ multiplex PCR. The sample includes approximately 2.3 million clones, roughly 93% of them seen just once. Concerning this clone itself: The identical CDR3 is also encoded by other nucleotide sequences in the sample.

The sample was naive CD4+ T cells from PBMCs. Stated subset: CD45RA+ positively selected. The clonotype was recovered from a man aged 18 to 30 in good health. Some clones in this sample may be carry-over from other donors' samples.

This CDR3 is CASSILGYNEQFF. The CDR3 coding sequence is TGTGCCAGTAGTATATTGGGTTACAATGAGCAGTTCTTC. The gene calls are TRBV19 and TRBJ2-1; D ambiguous. Looked up from germline, CDR1 is LNHDA and CDR2 is SQIVND (reference sequence). The CDR3 contains 13 residues. Deletions cut 2 bases from V and 4 bases from J, with 6 bases between.